The entry that follows covers one T cell receptor beta chain sequence. The entry originates in a study of CD8+ T cells in alopecia areata. Documented treatment: oral pan-JAK inhibitor, 5-10 mg twice daily. Reverse transcribed after extraction, RNA yielded cDNA as the sequencing template. Produced via immunoSEQ multiplex PCR; TCRdb's table is partial and in-frame only. The top ten clones hold roughly 0.67% of a sample with approximately 200,000 clones, 50% to 60% of them seen once. V was trimmed by 4 bases and J by 4 bases, leaving 8 bases between them. CDR3 size: 13 residues. The germline V gene has CDR1 KGHSH and CDR2 LQKENI.

This chain uses TRBV18 with TRBJ2-4; a weak D match, TRBD1 (5 bases). The sequence was collected from a human donor with alopecia areata. The sample here was CD4+ T cells sorted from blood, taken at week 4, from a patient treated with tofacitinib. CDR3 sequence: CASSQTEKNIQYF. As DNA, the CDR3 is TGTGCCAGCTCACAGACAGAGAAAAACATTCAGTACTTC.